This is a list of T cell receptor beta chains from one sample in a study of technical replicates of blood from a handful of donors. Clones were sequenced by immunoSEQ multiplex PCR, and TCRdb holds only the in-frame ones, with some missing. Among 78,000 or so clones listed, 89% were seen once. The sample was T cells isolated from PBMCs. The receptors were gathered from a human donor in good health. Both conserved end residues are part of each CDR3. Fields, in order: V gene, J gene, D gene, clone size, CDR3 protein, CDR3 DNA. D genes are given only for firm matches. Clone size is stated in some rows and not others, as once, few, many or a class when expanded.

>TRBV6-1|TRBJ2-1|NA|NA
CASSPTGLSYNEQFF
TGTGCCAGCAGTCCGACAGGACTCTCCTACAATGAGCAGTTCTTC
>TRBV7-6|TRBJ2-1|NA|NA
CASSLAEQFF
TGTGCCAGCAGCTTGGCTGAGCAGTTCTTC
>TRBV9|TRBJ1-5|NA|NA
CASSAGEFQPQHF
TGTGCCAGCAGCGCGGGGGAATTTCAGCCCCAGCATTTT
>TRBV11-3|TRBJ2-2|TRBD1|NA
CASSARTGIGELFF
TGTGCCAGCAGCGCACGGACAGGGATCGGGGAGCTGTTTTTT
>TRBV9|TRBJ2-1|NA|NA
CASSETGEQFF
TGTGCCAGCAGCGAAACTGGTGAGCAGTTCTTC
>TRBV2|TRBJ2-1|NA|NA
CASRAGDNEQFF
TGTGCCAGCAGGGCAGGGGACAATGAGCAGTTCTTC
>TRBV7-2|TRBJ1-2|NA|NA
CASSLSSGGAGGSYGYTF
TGTGCCAGCAGCTTGTCTAGCGGCGGGGCCGGGGGGTCCTATGGCTACACCTTC
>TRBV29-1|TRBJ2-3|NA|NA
CSVEGSSGTQYF
TGCAGCGTTGAAGGGTCTTCGGGTACGCAGTATTTT
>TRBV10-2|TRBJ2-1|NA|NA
CASSGSSYNEQFF
TGCGCCAGCAGCGGGAGTTCTTACAATGAGCAGTTCTTC
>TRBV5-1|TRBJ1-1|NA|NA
CASRTTGNTEAFF
TGCGCCAGCAGGACCACGGGAAACACTGAAGCTTTCTTT
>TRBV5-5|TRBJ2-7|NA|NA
CASSPWHRELNEQYF
TGTGCCAGCAGCCCCTGGCACAGGGAGTTGAACGAGCAGTACTTC
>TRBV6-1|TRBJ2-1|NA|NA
CASSEYAGTSTDEQFF
TGTGCCAGCAGTGAATATGCTGGGACATCTACCGATGAGCAGTTCTTC
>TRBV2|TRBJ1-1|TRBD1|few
CASSADRVGTEAFF
TGTGCCAGCAGTGCGGACAGGGTCGGCACTGAAGCTTTCTTT
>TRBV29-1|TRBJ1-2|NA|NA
CSVDRGQGYTF
TGCAGCGTTGATCGAGGACAGGGCTACACCTTC
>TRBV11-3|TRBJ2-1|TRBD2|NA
CASSPGLAGVNEQFF
TGTGCCAGCAGCCCGGGACTAGCGGGAGTAAATGAGCAGTTCTTC
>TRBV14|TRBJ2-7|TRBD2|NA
CASSQGWEGSYF
TGTGCCAGCAGCCAAGGGTGGGAGGGTTCGTACTTC
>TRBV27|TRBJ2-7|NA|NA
CASSLSAGAYEQYF
TGTGCCAGCAGTTTATCGGCAGGGGCCTACGAGCAGTACTTC
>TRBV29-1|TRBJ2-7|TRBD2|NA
CSVEGREGYEQYF
TGCAGCGTTGAAGGGCGGGAGGGCTACGAGCAGTACTTC
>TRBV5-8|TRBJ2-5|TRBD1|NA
CASSWGTGAKETQYF
TGTGCCAGCAGTTGGGGGACAGGGGCGAAAGAGACCCAGTACTTC
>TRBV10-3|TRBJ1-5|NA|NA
CAISGGSNSNSNQPQHF
TGTGCCATCAGTGGGGGCTCCAACTCTAATAGCAATCAGCCCCAGCATTTT
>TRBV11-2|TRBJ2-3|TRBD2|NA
CASSLDLTSGRRNTQYF
TGTGCCAGCAGCTTAGATCTTACCAGCGGGAGAAGAAATACGCAGTATTTT
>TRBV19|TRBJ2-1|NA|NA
CASSFGGNEQFF
TGTGCCAGTAGTTTCGGCGGGAATGAGCAGTTCTTC
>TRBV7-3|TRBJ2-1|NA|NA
CASSLIRDSYNEQFF
TGTGCCAGCAGCTTAATACGGGATTCCTACAATGAGCAGTTCTTC
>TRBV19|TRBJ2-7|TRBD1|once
CASSTGTEYEQYF
TGTGCCAGTAGTACTGGGACAGAGTACGAGCAGTACTTC
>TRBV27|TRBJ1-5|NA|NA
CASSLLMNSNQPQHF
TGTGCCAGCAGTCTACTAATGAATAGCAATCAGCCCCAGCATTTT
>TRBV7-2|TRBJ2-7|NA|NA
CASTLSYEQYF
TGTGCCAGCACCCTCTCCTACGAGCAGTACTTC
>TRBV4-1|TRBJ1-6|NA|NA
CASSPWGGDNSPLHF
TGCGCCAGCAGCCCCTGGGGCGGTGATAATTCACCCCTCCACTTT
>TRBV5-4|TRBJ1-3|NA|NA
CASSLSTSRSGNTIYF
TGTGCCAGCAGCTTGTCGACATCCCGCTCTGGAAACACCATATATTTT
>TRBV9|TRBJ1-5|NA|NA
CASSLGGGQPQHF
TGTGCCAGCAGTCTTGGGGGGGGGCAGCCCCAGCATTTT
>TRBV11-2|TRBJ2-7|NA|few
CASSLRAGIRNEQYF
TGTGCCAGCAGCTTAAGGGCAGGGATAAGGAACGAGCAGTACTTC
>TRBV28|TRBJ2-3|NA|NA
CASSPSGTDTQYF
TGTGCCAGCAGTCCCTCTGGCACAGATACGCAGTATTTT
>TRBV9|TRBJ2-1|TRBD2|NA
CASSVAFTSGRQISYNEQFF
TGTGCCAGCAGCGTAGCTTTCACTAGCGGGAGGCAGATATCCTACAATGAGCAGTTCTTC
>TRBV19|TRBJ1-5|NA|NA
CASSNRRSNQPQHF
TGTGCCAGTAGTAACAGGCGCAGCAATCAGCCCCAGCATTTT
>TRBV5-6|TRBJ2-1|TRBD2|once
CASSSGTSDWLSYNEQFF
TGTGCCAGCAGCTCCGGGACTAGCGACTGGCTTTCCTACAATGAGCAGTTCTTC
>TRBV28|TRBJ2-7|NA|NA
CASSLGPQGYEQYF
TGTGCCAGCAGTTTAGGGCCTCAGGGCTACGAGCAGTACTTC
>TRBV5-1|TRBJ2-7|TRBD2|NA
CASSLIAGVYEQYF
TGCGCCAGCAGCTTGATAGCGGGGGTATACGAGCAGTACTTC
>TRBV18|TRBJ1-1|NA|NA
CASSRGNTNTEAFF
TGTGCCAGCTCCCGGGGAAACACGAACACTGAAGCTTTCTTT
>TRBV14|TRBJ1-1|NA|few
CASSQSGENTEAFF
TGTGCCAGCAGCCAATCCGGGGAGAACACTGAAGCTTTCTTT
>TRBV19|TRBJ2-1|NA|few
CASSPRTLNNEQFF
TGTGCCAGTAGTCCCAGGACTCTTAACAATGAGCAGTTCTTC
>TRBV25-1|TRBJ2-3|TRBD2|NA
CASSEAGGTDTQYF
TGTGCCAGCAGTGAAGCGGGAGGGACAGATACGCAGTATTTT
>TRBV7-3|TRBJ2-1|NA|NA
CASSRGYEQFF
TGTGCCAGCAGCCGGGGGTATGAGCAGTTCTTC
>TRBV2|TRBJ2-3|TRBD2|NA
CASFASGIDEPSTDTQYF
TGTGCCAGCTTTGCTAGCGGGATAGACGAGCCTAGCACAGATACGCAGTATTTT
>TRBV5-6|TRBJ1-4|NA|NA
CASSLGASNEKLFF
TGTGCCAGCAGCCTTGGGGCCTCTAATGAAAAACTGTTTTTT
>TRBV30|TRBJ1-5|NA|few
CAWSGSGNQPQHF
TGTGCCTGGAGTGGATCCGGGAATCAGCCCCAGCATTTT
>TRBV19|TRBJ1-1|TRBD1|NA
CASTGQGFTEAFF
TGTGCCAGTACCGGACAGGGATTCACTGAAGCTTTCTTT
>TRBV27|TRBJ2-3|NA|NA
CASSLQGGTQYF
TGTGCCAGCAGTTTGCAGGGGGGTACGCAGTATTTT
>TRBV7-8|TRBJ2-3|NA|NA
CASSPDLDTQYF
TGTGCCAGCAGCCCGGACTTAGATACGCAGTATTTT
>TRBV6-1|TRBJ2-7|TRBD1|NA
CASSVGTGGREQYF
TGTGCCAGCAGTGTCGGGACAGGGGGCAGAGAGCAGTACTTC
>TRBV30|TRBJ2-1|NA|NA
CAWSVGGLYNEQFF
TGTGCCTGGAGTGTAGGCGGCCTTTACAATGAGCAGTTCTTC
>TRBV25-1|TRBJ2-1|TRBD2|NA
CASSESETSGTWFF
TGTGCCAGCAGTGAATCTGAGACTAGCGGGACTTGGTTCTTC
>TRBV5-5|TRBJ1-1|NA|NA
CASSLLDVATEAFF
TGTGCCAGCAGCCTCTTGGATGTAGCCACTGAAGCTTTCTTT
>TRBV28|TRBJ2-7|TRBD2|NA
CASSLYGTNQYEQYF
TGTGCCAGCAGTTTATATGGGACTAACCAGTACGAGCAGTACTTC